This section outlines one TCR beta chain sequence together with its context. Its target is not known. Cultured CD4+ T cell DNA underwent sequencing with the Oncomine TCR Beta short-read assay. Cultured CD4+ T cells were the source of extracted genomic DNA. One entry per CDR3 protein results from TCRdb running MiXCR on the PCR reads. The table has 20,000 to 25,000 distinct CDR3 sequences, nearly 55% seen once. The data belong to a study of vaccination and CD4 T cells after COVID-19. As for the study in general: Those taking part got two shots of either the BNT162b2 or the mRNA-1273 vaccine. Post-vaccine sampling followed dose two by a median about 70 days (range 14 to 241).

Treatment reported: approximately nine-day PBMC culture with coronavirus spike peptide pools or control peptides (ViraFEST assay). Cells were cultured for more than eight days, and then CD4+ T cells were isolated by negative selection. Trimming stripped 1 base from V and 2 bases from J, with 5 bases between. Germline CDR1 and CDR2: MGHRA and YSYEKL. There are 13 residues in the CDR3. This receptor was taken from a human donor who had recovered from COVID-19. The rearrangement links TRBV4-1 to TRBJ2-5; TRBD1 might be the D (5 bases). Material: CD4+ T cells from blood, cultured in vitro. The CDR3 loop is CASSQGQQETQYF. The CDR3 DNA reads TGCGCCAGCAGCCAAGGACAGCAAGAGACCCAGTACTTC.